Listed here are 24 T cell receptor beta chains from one sample, sequenced in a study of blood T cell repertoires in COVID-19. Repertoires were generated with immunoSEQ multiplex PCR, while TCRdb's copy carries only in-frame clones and drops some. The profile shows about 130,000 clones, around three quarters of them singletons. Input material: peripheral blood. These receptors originate from a human donor in a cohort sampled during active COVID-19.

V usage is TRBV7-8 and J usage is TRBJ2-7; D is perhaps TRBD2 (5 bases). Germline V CDR1 and CDR2: SGHVS, FQNEAQ. The CDR3 has 15 amino acids. Between the trimmed V and J ends, which lost 5 bases and 0 bases, there was a span of 14 bases. CDR3 amino acids: CASSKTRVNSYEQYF. DNA of the CDR3: TGTGCCAGCAGCAAAACGAGGGTAAACTCCTACGAGCAGTACTTC.

The chain combines TRBV19 with TRBJ2-1, with 7 positions matching TRBD2. The CDR3 sequence is 12 residues long. V was pared by 7 bases and J by 8 bases, with 5 bases of the junction left unmatched. Looked up from germline, CDR1 is LNHDA and CDR2 is SQIVND (reference sequence). CDR3 coding DNA: TGTGCCAGTACCGCTAGCGGAGATGAGCAGTTCTTC. Encoded protein: CASTASGDEQFF.

J is TRBJ2-3 and V is TRBV4-2; 15 positions match TRBD2. Germline assignment: CDR1 LGHNA and CDR2 YNFKEQ. The CDR3 is 18 amino acids. With 2 bases clipped from V and 5 bases from J, the junction kept 8 bases outside the gene matches. The CDR3 loop reads CASSQSPGLAGGLDTQYF. CDR3 in DNA: TGTGCCAGCAGCCAATCACCCGGACTAGCGGGGGGGCTAGATACGCAGTATTTT.

This clone was seen only once. The V call is TRBV6-1, the J call TRBJ1-2; TRBD1 matches 8 bases. The CDR3 runs 15 residues. Germline CDR1 reads MNHNS; CDR2 reads SASEGT. The V segment lost 3 bases and the J segment 4 bases; nucleotides outside the gene matches: 7. CDR3 amino acids: CASSETPGGPYGYTF. The CDR3 DNA is TGTGCCAGCAGTGAGACGCCAGGGGGCCCCTATGGCTACACCTTC.

The chain is built from TRBV19 and TRBJ2-7; D is possibly TRBD1 (7 bases). Trimming took off 6 bases at V and 1 base at J, with 19 bases between the two ends. The germline gives CDR1 LNHDA, CDR2 SQIVND (reference sequence). This CDR3 region has 16 residues. The CDR3 nucleotides read TGTGCCAGTAGCCGCCCCTGGGGGGACAGTTCCTACGAGCAGTACTTC. Translated: CASSRPWGDSSYEQYF. Using reference TRBV19 and TRBJ2-7 for the parts outside the CDR3, the full variable domain is DGGITQSPKYLFRKEGQNVTLSCEQNLNHDAMYWYRQDPGQGLRLIYYSQIVNDFQKGDIAEGYSVSREKKESFPLTVTSAQKNPTAFYLCASSRPWGDSSYEQYFGPGTRLTVT.

The sample holds many counts of this clone. Other DNA variants within this sample encode the same CDR3. The CDR3 is CASSLGRNTEAFF. The CDR3 nucleotides are TGTGCCAGCAGCCTTGGCCGGAACACTGAAGCTTTCTTT. This sequence joins TRBV3-1 (or the pseudogene TRBV3-2) and TRBJ1-1; D uncertain. The CDR3 extends over 13 amino acids. V lost 4 bases, J lost 1 base, and 7 bases lay in between. Germline assignment: CDR1 LGHDT and CDR2 YNNKEL (reference sequence).

This chain links TRBV3-1 (or the pseudogene TRBV3-2) with TRBJ2-1; unclear D gene. CDR3 length equals 13 residues. Germline loops: CDR1 LGHDT, CDR2 YNNKEL (reference sequence). Trimming shortened V by 0 bases and J by 7 bases, and 7 bases separated the two germline ends. In DNA, the CDR3 is TGTGCCAGCAGCCAAGATAGACTGAATGAGCAGTTCTTC. It translates to CASSQDRLNEQFF.

This chain uses TRBV6-5 with TRBJ1-1, with 7 bases that match TRBD1. This CDR3 has 13 amino acids. V shed 7 bases, J shed 3 bases, and the junction held 5 bases outside the gene matches. Germline CDR1 and CDR2: MNHEY and SVGAGI. The CDR3 DNA is TGTGCCAGCACGGGCAGGGGGGACACTGAAGCTTTCTTT. Its protein product is CASTGRGDTEAFF.

V gene TRBV5-1 combines with J gene TRBJ2-1; the D gene is possibly TRBD1 (6 bases). V lost 3 bases and J 4 bases, leaving 11 bases between the germline ends. The CDR3 length is 14 residues. Germline-derived CDR1 and CDR2 are SGHRS and YFSETQ. The CDR3 reads CASSYRVGYNEQFF. The CDR3 nucleotides read TGCGCCAGCAGCTACAGGGTCGGGTACAATGAGCAGTTCTTC.

The CDR3 reads CASSLAAGGASATQYF. The DNA of the CDR3 is TGTGCCAGCAGCTTAGCGGCAGGGGGAGCTTCCGCTACGCAGTATTTT. The chain joins TRBV7-8 to TRBJ2-3, with 7 nucleotides matching TRBD1. V shed 0 bases and J 8 bases; nucleotides not matched to a gene: 11. This CDR3 contains 16 residues. Germline V gene sequence: CDR1 SGHVS, CDR2 FQNEAQ. Variable domain in full (rest from reference TRBV7-8 and TRBJ2-3): GAGVSQSPRYKVAKRGQDVALRCDPISGHVSLFWYQQALGQGPEFLTYFQNEAQLDKSGLPSDRFFAERPEGSVSTLKIQRTQQEDSAVYLCASSLAAGGASATQYFGPGTRLTVL.

The chain employs TRBV30 and TRBJ1-6; TRBD1 might be the D (6 bases). Germline V gives CDR1 GTSNPN, CDR2 SVGIG (reference sequence). This CDR3 spans 15 amino acids. The V end was cut by 2 bases, the J end by 0 bases, with 8 bases between. The CDR3 is CAWSTGSSYNSPLHF. The CDR3 DNA follows: TGTGCCTGGAGTACAGGGAGCTCCTATAATTCACCCCTCCACTTT.

CDR3 DNA: TGTGCCAGTAGTACTATTGCCGACACAGGGGGCTACACCTTC. This sequence encodes CASSTIADTGGYTF. This rearrangement joins TRBV19 to TRBJ1-2; perhaps TRBD1 as D (6 bases). This CDR3 contains 14 residues. Germline V CDR1 and CDR2: LNHDA, SQIVND (reference sequence). Trimming took 4 bases from V and 8 from J, leaving 17 bases between them.

V usage is TRBV19 and J usage is TRBJ1-2, with D perhaps matching TRBD1 (5 bases). Germline V CDR1 and CDR2: LNHDA, SQIVND (reference sequence). This CDR3 contains 16 residues. Trimming removed 3 bases at V and 8 bases at J, with 22 bases between. The CDR3 nucleotides read TGTGCCAGTAGTATCACATTCCTCTCTAGGGGCAACGGCTACACCTTC. Translating it yields CASSITFLSRGNGYTF. The full variable domain, with the rest looked up from reference TRBV19 and TRBJ1-2, is DGGITQSPKYLFRKEGQNVTLSCEQNLNHDAMYWYRQDPGQGLRLIYYSQIVNDFQKGDIAEGYSVSREKKESFPLTVTSAQKNPTAFYLCASSITFLSRGNGYTFGSGTRLTVV.

The rearrangement uses TRBV6-4 and TRBJ2-5; no reliable D call. Germline V gives CDR1 MRHNA, CDR2 SNTAGT. The ends were cut back, 5 bases at V and 4 bases at J, with 11 bases in the middle. The CDR3 covers 13 residues. Here the CDR3 DNA reads TGTGCCAGCAGTCGAGAAGTATTAGAGACCCAGTACTTC. Amino acids: CASSREVLETQYF.

CDR3 coding DNA: TGTGCCACCGAGGGGGTCACAGATACGCAGTATTTT. Translated: CATEGVTDTQYF. The rearrangement joins TRBV9 to TRBJ2-3, with D perhaps matching TRBD1 (6 bases). The CDR3 length is 12 residues. Trimming pared 9 bases from V and 2 bases from J, leaving 10 bases between. CDR1 and CDR2 (germline): SGDLS, YYNGEE.

The gene calls are TRBV29-1 and TRBJ2-7, with 8 bases fitting TRBD1. This CDR3 spans 13 amino acids. Germline CDR1 SQVTM, CDR2 ANQGSEA. V trimming: 6 bases; J trimming: 0 bases; junction bases outside the gene matches: 4. Here the CDR3 DNA reads TGCAGCGTGTCAGGGGGCCGCTCCTACGAGCAGTACTTC. The encoded protein is CSVSGGRSYEQYF.

The V and J genes are TRBV5-8 and TRBJ2-7, with D possibly matching TRBD2 (6 bases). The CDR3 loop spans 15 amino acids. Trimming left V 0 bases short and J 4 bases short, with 14 bases between. Germline loops: CDR1 SGHTS, CDR2 YDEGEE. The CDR3 is CASSLVGGNGYEQYF. CDR3 bases: TGTGCCAGCAGCTTGGTGGGGGGAAACGGGTACGAGCAGTACTTC.

This chain links TRBV30 with TRBJ1-6; 9 bases are shared with TRBD1. Trimming removed 2 bases from V and 9 bases from J; junction bases left unmatched: 11. The CDR3 runs 16 residues. The V gene's germline CDR1 is GTSNPN and CDR2 SVGIG (reference sequence). CDR3 DNA sequence: TGTGCCTGGAGTTTCACAGGGGGGACAGGGAGTTCACCCCTCCACTTT. It codes for CAWSFTGGTGSSPLHF.

This rearrangement joins TRBV2 to TRBJ2-1, with D unclear. Between the trimmed V and J ends, which lost 5 bases and 3 bases, there was a span of 5 bases. CDR3 length: 12 amino acids. CDR1 is SNHLY, CDR2 FYNNEI, per germline. CDR3 amino acids: CASSRHYNEQFF. DNA of the CDR3: TGTGCCAGCAGTAGACACTACAATGAGCAGTTCTTC.

This clone occurred once. V and J are TRBV7-2 and TRBJ1-1, with D uncertain. The CDR3 totals 12 residues. Germline CDR1 and CDR2: SGHTA and FQGNSA. Trimming stripped 2 bases from V and 2 bases from J, with 3 bases between. The CDR3 region is CASSLSNTEAFF. The CDR3 nucleotides are TGTGCCAGCAGCTTATCTAACACTGAAGCTTTCTTT. Based on the CDR3 plus reference TRBV7-2 and TRBJ1-1, the full variable domain is GAGVSQSPSNKVTEKGKDVELRCDPISGHTALYWYRQSLGQGLEFLIYFQGNSAPDKSGLPSDRFSAERTGGSVSTLTIQRTQQEDSAVYLCASSLSNTEAFFGQGTRLTVV.

CDR3 sequence reads: CASSLSWQGADGANVLTF. For the CDR3, the DNA is TGTGCCAGCAGCCTCTCGTGGCAGGGGGCGGACGGGGCCAACGTCCTGACTTTC. The V gene is TRBV7-6, the J gene TRBJ2-6; 8 nucleotides align to TRBD1. From germline, CDR1 is SGHVS and CDR2 FNYEAQ. V was clipped by 5 bases and J by 4 bases; unmatched bases: 13. This CDR3 contains 18 residues.

The chain couples TRBV6-5 to TRBJ2-7, with a tentative D call TRBD1 (5 bases). The germline V gene encodes CDR1 MNHEY and CDR2 SVGAGI. The CDR3 consists of 13 residues. Trimming took off 7 bases at V and 2 bases at J, with 12 bases between the two ends. The DNA of the CDR3 is TGTGCCAGCATTGGGGCCGGAACCTACGAGCAGTACTTC. Translating gives CASIGAGTYEQYF.

The gene calls are TRBV18 and TRBJ2-3; possible D gene TRBD1, 6 bases. This CDR3 spans 15 amino acids. V was clipped by 2 bases and J by 3 bases, with 12 bases between them. Germline CDR1 is KGHSH and CDR2 is LQKENI. CDR3 in DNA: TGTGCCAGCTCACCAGGGCAGGGGTCAACAGATACGCAGTATTTT. It codes for CASSPGQGSTDTQYF.

This clone was seen more than once but under ten times. J is TRBJ1-1 and V is TRBV18; D unclear. CDR1 and CDR2 (germline): KGHSH, LQKENI. The CDR3 loop spans 15 amino acids. The V end was cut by 5 bases, the J end by 4 bases, with 17 bases between. Written as DNA, the CDR3 is TGTGCCAGCTCATCGGCCTACGGGGAACGCACTGAAGCTTTCTTT. It translates to CASSSAYGERTEAFF.